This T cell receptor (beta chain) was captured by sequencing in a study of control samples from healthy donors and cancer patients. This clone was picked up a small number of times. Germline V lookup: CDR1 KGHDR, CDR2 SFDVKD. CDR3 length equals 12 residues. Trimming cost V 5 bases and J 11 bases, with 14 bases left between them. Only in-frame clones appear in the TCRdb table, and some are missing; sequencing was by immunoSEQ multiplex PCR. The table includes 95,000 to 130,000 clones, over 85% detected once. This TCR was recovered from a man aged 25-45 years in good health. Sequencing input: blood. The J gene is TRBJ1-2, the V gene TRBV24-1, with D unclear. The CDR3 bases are TGTGCCACCAGTGGTGCGGGAAATTGGTACACCTTC. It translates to CATSGAGNWYTF.